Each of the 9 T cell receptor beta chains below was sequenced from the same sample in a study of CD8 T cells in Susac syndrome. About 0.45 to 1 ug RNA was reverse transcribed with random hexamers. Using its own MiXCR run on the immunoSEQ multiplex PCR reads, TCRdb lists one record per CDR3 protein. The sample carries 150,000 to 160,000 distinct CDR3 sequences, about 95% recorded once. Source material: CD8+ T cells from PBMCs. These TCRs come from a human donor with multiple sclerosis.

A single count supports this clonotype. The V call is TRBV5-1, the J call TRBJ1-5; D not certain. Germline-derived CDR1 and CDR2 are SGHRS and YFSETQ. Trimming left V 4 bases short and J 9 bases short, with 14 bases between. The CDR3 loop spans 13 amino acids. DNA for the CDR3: TGCGCCAGCAGCCCGGATGGCCGTCGGCCCCAGCATTTT. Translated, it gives CASSPDGRRPQHF.

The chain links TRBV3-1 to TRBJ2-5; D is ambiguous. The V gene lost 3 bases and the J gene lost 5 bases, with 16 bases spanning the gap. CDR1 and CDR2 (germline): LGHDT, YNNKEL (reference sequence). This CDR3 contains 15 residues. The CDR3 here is CASSQGSMPEETQYF. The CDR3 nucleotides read TGTGCCAGCAGCCAGGGCTCCATGCCGGAGGAGACCCAGTACTTC.

The CDR3 loop reads CASSLGASVEAFF. Here the CDR3 DNA reads TGTGCCAGCAGCTTGGGGGCGTCGGTTGAAGCTTTCTTT. This chain uses TRBV11-2 with TRBJ1-1, with D possibly matching TRBD1 (6 bases). V was clipped by 3 bases and J by 7 bases, with 12 bases between them. The CDR3 covers 13 residues. Germline CDR1 SGHAT, CDR2 FQNNGV.

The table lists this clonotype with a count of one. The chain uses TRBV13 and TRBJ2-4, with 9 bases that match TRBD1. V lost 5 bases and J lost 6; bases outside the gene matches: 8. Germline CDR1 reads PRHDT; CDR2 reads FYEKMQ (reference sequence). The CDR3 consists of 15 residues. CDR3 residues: CASSAAGTGINIQYF. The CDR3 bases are TGTGCCAGCAGCGCGGCCGGGACAGGGATAAACATTCAGTACTTC.

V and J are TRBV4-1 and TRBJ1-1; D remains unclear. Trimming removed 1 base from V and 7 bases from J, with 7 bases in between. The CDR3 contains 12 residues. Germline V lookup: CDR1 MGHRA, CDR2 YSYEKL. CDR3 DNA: TGCGCCAGCAGCCAAGGGTCGTTTGAAGCTTTCTTT. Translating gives CASSQGSFEAFF.

This chain's CDR3 is CASSQGERGYEQYF. CDR3 nucleotides: TGTGCCAGCAGCCAAGGGGAGCGGGGCTACGAGCAGTACTTC. The chain combines TRBV3-1 with TRBJ2-7; TRBD2 aligns across 7 bases. Germline trimming cut 1 base from V and 3 bases from J; bases unmatched to any gene: 3. The CDR3 consists of 14 residues. Looked up from germline, CDR1 is LGHDT and CDR2 is YNNKEL (reference sequence).

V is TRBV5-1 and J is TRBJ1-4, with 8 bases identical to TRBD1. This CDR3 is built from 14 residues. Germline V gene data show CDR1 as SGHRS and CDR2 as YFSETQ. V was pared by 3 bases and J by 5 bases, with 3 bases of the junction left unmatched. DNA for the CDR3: TGCGCCAGCAGCTACAGGGGGGAGAATGAAAAACTGTTTTTT. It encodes CASSYRGENEKLFF. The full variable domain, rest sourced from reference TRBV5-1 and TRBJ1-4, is KAGVTQTPRYLIKTRGQQVTLSCSPISGHRSVSWYQQTPGQGLQFLFEYFSETQRNKGNFPGRFSGRQFSNSRSEMNVSTLELGDSALYLCASSYRGENEKLFFGSGTQLSVL.

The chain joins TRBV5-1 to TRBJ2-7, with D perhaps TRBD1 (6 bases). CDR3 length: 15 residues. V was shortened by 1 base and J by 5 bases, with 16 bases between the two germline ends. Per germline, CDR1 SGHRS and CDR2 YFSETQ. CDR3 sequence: CASSLTGTFTHEQYF. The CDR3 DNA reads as TGCGCCAGCAGCTTGACAGGGACATTCACCCACGAGCAGTACTTC.

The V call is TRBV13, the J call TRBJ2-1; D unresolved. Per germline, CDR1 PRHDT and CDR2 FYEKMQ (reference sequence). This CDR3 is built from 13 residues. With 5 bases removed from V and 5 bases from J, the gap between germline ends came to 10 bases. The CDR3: CASSPEADNEQFF. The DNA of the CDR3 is TGTGCCAGCAGCCCTGAGGCCGACAATGAGCAGTTCTTC.